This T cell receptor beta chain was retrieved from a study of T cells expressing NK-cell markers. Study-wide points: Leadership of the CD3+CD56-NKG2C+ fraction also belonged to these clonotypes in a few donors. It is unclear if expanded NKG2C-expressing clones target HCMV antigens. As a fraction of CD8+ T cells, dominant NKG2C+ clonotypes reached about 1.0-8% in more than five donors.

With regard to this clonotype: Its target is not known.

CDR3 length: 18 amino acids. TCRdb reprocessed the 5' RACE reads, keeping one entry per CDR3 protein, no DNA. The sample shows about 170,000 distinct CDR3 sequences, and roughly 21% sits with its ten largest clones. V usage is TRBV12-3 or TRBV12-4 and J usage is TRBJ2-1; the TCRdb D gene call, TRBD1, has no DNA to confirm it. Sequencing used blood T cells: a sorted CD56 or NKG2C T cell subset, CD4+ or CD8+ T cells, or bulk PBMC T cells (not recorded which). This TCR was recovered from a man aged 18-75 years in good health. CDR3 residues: CASRGGRDRGSSYNEQFF.